The TCR beta chain described here comes from a study of blood T cells in healthy people across ages. About the study: Per two T cells, template switching captured roughly one barcoded beta molecule.

Every donor gave 9.5 to 10 milliliters of peripheral blood. The study isolated at least 7 million PBMCs from each sample. CDR1 is SGHAT, CDR2 FQNNGV, per germline. Trimming removed 3 bases at V and 0 bases at J, with 13 bases between. This CDR3 comprises 16 residues. Primed by a sample-barcoded 5' primer and a J-beta primer mix, a second PCR proceeded for about 7 to 11 cycles. TCRdb analysed the 5' RACE reads with MiXCR anew, one entry per CDR3 protein. The sample gives some 1.6 million distinct CDR3 sequences, about 31% of which show up once; about 11% is in the top ten. Sequencing used blood. The chain uses TRBV11-2 and TRBJ2-3; D is possibly TRBD1 (5 bases). The sequence was obtained from a woman aged 25 to 39 in good health. CDR3 DNA sequence: TGTGCCAGCAGCTTCGGTGGGGCCTCTAGCACAGATACGCAGTATTTT. Protein sequence: CASSFGGASSTDTQYF.